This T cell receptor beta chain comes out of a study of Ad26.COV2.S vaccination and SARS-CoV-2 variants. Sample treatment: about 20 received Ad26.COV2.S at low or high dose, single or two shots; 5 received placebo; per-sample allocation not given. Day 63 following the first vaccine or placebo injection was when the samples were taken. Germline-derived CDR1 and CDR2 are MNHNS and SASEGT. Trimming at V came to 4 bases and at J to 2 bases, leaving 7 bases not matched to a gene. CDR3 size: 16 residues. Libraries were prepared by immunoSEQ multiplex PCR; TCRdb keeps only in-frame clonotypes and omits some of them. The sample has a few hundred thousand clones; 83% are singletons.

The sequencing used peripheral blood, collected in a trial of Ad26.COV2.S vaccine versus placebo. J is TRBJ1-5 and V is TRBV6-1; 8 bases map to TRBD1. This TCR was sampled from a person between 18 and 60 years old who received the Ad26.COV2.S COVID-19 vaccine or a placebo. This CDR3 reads CASSGDRGRGNQPQHF. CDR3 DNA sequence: TGTGCCAGCAGTGGAGACAGGGGTAGGGGCAATCAGCCCCAGCATTTT.